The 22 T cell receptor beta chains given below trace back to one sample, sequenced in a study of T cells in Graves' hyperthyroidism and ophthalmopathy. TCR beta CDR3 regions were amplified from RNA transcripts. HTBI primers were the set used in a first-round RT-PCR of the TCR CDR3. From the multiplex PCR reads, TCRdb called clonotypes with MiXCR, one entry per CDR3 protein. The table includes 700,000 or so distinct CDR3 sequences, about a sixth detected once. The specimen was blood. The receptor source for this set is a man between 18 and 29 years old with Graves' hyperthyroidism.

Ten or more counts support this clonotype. The CDR3 DNA follows: TGCAGCGTCCCAGGTAGAGAACAAGAGACCCAGTACTTC. Translating it yields CSVPGREQETQYF. J is TRBJ2-5 and V is TRBV29-1; D is ambiguous. The CDR3 has 13 residues. The germline V gene has CDR1 SQVTM and CDR2 ANQGSEA. V lost 6 bases and J lost 2, with 13 bases in between.

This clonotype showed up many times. DNA for the CDR3: TGTGCCAGCAGTTTCCCTGGGGCTAGCGGGAGATTACCGTTCTTC. It codes for CASSFPGASGRLPFF. The chain couples TRBV7-2 to TRBJ2-1, with TRBD2 identical over 10 bases. Trimming at V came to 6 bases and at J to 15 bases, leaving 17 bases not matched to a gene. Germline CDR1 and CDR2: SGHTA and FQGNSA. The CDR3 has 15 amino acids.

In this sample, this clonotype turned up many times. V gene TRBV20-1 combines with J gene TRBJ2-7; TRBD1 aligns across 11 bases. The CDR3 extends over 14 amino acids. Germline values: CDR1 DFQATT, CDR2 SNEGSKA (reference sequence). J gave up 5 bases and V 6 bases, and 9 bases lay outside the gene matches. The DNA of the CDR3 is TGCAGTGCGTTTCGTGGGGACAGGGGGGACGAGCAGTACTTC. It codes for CSAFRGDRGDEQYF.

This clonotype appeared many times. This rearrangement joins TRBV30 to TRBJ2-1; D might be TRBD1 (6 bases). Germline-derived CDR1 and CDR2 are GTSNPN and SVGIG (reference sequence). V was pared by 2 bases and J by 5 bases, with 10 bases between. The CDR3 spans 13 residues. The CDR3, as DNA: TGTGCCTGGAGTCCGGACAGCAACAATGAGCAGTTCTTC. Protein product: CAWSPDSNNEQFF.

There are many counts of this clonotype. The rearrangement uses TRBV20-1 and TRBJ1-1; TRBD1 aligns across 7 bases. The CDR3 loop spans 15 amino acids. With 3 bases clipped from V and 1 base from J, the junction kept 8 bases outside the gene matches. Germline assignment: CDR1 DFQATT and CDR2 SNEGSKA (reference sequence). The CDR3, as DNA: TGCAGTGCTAGGCCGTGGGGACAGACGAACACTGAAGCTTTCTTT. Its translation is CSARPWGQTNTEAFF.

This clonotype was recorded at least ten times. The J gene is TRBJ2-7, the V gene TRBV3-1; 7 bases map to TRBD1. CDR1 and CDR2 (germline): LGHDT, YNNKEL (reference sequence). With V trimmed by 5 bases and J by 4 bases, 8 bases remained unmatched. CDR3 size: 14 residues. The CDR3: CASSIQGVGYEQYF. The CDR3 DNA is TGTGCCAGCAGCATCCAGGGGGTAGGATACGAGCAGTACTTC.

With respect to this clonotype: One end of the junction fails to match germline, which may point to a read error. The CDR3 nucleotides are TGTGCCAGCAGTTCACCTACTAGCGGCACAGATACGCAGTGTTTT. Translation gives CASSSPTSGTDTQCF. The rearrangement links TRBV28 to TRBJ2-3; 8 bases align to TRBD2. CDR1 MDHEN and CDR2 SYDVKM come from the germline V gene. The length of the CDR3 is 15 residues.

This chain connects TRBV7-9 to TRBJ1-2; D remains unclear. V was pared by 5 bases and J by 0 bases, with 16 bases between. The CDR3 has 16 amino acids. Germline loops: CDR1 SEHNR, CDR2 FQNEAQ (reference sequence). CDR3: CASSPLTGSTNYGYTF. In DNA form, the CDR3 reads TGTGCCAGCAGCCCACTAACGGGGTCTACTAACTATGGCTACACCTTC.

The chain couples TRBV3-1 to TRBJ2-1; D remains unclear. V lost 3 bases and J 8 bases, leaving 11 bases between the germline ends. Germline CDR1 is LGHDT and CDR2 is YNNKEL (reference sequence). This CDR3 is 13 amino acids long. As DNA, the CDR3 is TGTGCCAGCAGCCACTCCCTGGCGGATGAGCAGTTCTTC. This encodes CASSHSLADEQFF.

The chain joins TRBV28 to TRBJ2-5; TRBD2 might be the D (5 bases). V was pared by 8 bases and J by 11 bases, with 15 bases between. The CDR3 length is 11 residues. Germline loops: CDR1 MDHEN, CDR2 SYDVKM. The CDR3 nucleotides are TGTGCCAGCTCCTCCCGGGGAGTTCAGTACTTC. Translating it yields CASSSRGVQYF.

The CDR3 spells CSVYLYEQYF. CDR3 nucleotide sequence: TGCAGCGTCTACCTCTACGAGCAGTACTTC. The rearrangement uses TRBV29-1 and TRBJ2-7; D unresolved. V lost 6 bases and J 3 bases, leaving 6 bases between the germline ends. The V gene's germline CDR1 is SQVTM and CDR2 ANQGSEA. The CDR3 has 10 amino acids.

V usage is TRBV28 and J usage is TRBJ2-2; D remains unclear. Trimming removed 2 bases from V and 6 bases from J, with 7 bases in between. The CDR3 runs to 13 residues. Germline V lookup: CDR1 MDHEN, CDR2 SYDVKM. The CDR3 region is CASSLRPAGELFF. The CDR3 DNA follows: TGTGCCAGCAGTTTACGACCGGCCGGGGAGCTGTTTTTT.

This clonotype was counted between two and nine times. The CDR3 sequence is CASSVRVFPHEQYF. CDR3 DNA: TGTGCCAGCAGTGTCAGGGTCTTCCCCCACGAGCAGTACTTC. The gene calls are TRBV28 and TRBJ2-7, with D tentatively TRBD1 (5 bases). Per germline, CDR1 MDHEN and CDR2 SYDVKM. The CDR3 is 14 amino acids. Trimming cost V 5 bases and J 5 bases, with 16 bases left between them.

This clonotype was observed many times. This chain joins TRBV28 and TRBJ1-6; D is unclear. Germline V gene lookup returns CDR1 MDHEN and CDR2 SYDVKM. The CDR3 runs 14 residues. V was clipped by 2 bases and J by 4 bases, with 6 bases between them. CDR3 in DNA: TGTGCCAGCAGTTTACGGGGATATAATTCACCCCTCCACTTT. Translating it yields CASSLRGYNSPLHF.

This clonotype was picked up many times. As DNA, the CDR3 is TGTGCCAGCAGCTTTGGGGGGATGTGGTCTGGCGGGAGTGCTCCCTACAATGAGCAGTTCTTC. As protein: CASSFGGMWSGGSAPYNEQFF. The chain combines TRBV11-1 with TRBJ2-1, with 7 bases aligning to TRBD2. Trimming took 3 bases from V and 2 from J; bases not matched to a gene: 22. This CDR3 has 21 residues. Per germline, CDR1 SGHAT and CDR2 FQDESV (reference sequence).

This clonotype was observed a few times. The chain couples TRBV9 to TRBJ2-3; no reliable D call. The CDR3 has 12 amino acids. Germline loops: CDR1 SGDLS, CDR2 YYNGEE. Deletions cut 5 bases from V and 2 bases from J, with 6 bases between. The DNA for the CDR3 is TGTGCCAGCAGTGACCTCACAGATACGCAGTATTTT. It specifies CASSDLTDTQYF.

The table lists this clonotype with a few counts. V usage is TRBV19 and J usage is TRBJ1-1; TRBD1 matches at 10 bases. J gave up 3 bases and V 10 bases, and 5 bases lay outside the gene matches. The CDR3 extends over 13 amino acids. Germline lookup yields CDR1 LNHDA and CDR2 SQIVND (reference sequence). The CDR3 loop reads CATRQGAYTEAFF. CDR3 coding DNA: TGTGCCACAAGACAGGGGGCGTACACTGAAGCTTTCTTT.

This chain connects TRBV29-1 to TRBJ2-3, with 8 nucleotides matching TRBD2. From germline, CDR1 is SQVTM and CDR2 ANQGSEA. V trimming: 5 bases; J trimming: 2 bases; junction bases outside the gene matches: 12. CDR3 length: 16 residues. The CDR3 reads CSVLGGGGPATDTQYF. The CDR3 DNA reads TGCAGCGTTCTCGGGGGGGGCGGACCGGCCACAGATACGCAGTATTTT.

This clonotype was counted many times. This chain's CDR3 is CASSSFYSGSTDTQYF. The CDR3, as DNA: TGTGCCAGCTCATCCTTCTATAGCGGGAGCACAGATACGCAGTATTTT. The chain uses TRBV18 and TRBJ2-3; TRBD2 matches 7 bases. Germline-derived CDR1 and CDR2 are KGHSH and LQKENI. The CDR3 has 16 amino acids. With 5 bases clipped from V and 0 bases from J, the junction kept 8 bases outside the gene matches.

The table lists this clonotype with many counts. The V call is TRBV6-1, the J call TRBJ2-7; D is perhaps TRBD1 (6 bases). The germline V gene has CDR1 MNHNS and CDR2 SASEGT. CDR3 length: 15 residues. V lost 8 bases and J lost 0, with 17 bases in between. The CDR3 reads CASAPDRLGSYEQYF. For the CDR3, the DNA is TGTGCCAGCGCCCCCGACAGGTTGGGCTCCTACGAGCAGTACTTC.

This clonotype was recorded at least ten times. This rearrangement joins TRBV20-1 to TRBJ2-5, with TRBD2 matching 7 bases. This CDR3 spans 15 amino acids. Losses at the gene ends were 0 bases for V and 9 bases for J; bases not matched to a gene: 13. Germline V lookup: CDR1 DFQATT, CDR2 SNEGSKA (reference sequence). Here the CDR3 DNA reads TGCAGTGCTAGAGAAGGTAGCGGGCTCGGGAGGCCCCAGTACTTC. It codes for CSAREGSGLGRPQYF.

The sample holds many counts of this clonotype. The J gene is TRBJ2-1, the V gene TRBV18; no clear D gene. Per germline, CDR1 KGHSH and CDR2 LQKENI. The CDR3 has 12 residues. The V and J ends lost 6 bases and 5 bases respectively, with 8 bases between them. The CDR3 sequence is CASSGRNNEQFF. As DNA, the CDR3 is TGTGCCAGCTCGGGAAGGAACAATGAGCAGTTCTTC.